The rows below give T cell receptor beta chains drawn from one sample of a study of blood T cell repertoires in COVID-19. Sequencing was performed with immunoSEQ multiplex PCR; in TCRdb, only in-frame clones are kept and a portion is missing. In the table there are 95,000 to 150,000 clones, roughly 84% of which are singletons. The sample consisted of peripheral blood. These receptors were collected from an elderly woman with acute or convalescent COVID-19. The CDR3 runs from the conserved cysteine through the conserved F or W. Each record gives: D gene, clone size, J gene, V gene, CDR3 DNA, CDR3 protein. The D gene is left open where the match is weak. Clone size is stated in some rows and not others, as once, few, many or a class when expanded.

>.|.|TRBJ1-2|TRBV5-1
TGCGCCAGCAGATCTTCTGACTATGGCTACACCTTC
CASRSSDYGYTF
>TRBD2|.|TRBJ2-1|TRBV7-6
TGTGCCAGCAGCCCAGACCCCGGGAGGCCCAATGAGCAGTTCTTC
CASSPDPGRPNEQFF
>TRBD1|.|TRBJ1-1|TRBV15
TGTGCCACCAGCACCGCGACAGGGTTCTTCCCCTATTTGGACACTGAAGCTTTCTTT
CATSTATGFFPYLDTEAFF
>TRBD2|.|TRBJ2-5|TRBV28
TGTGCCAGCAGTAGCTCCCAGACTAGCGGGTGGGGGACCCAGTACTTC
CASSSSQTSGWGTQYF
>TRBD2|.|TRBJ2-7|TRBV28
TGTGCCAGCAGTTTGCAGGGACTACGAGGCGAGCAGTACTTC
CASSLQGLRGEQYF
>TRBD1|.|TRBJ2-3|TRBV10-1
TGCGCCAGGGGGACGCGACTCTGTCCGGGACAGGTCCTAGATACGCAGTATTTT
CARGTRLCPGQVLDTQYF
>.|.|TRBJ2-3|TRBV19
TGTGCCAGTAGTCCCACCACTAGCACAGATACGCAGTATTTT
CASSPTTSTDTQYF
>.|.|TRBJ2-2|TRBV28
TGTGCCAGCGGCCTCACCGGGGAGCTGTTTTTT
CASGLTGELFF
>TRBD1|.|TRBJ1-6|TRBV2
TGTGCCAGCAGTGGGGGACAGGGGCATTCACCCCTCCACTTT
CASSGGQGHSPLHF
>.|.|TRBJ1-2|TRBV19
TGTGCCAGTAGTATAGATCGCGGGCGGAGGAAGGTTCGTGGCTACACCTTC
CASSIDRGRRKVRGYTF
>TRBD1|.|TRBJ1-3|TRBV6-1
TGTGCCAGCAGTGAAGTATCGACAGGGGCCTCTGGAAACACCATATATTTT
CASSEVSTGASGNTIYF
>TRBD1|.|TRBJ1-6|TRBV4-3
TGCGCCAGCAGCCAAGGGCGCCCCGGGACAGGGGGCGTCACCTATAATTCACCCCTCCACTTT
CASSQGRPGTGGVTYNSPLHF
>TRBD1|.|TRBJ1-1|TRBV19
TGTGCCAGTAGAAACCCCGGGACAGGGTTTAACACTGAAGCTTTCTTT
CASRNPGTGFNTEAFF
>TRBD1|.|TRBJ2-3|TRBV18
TGTGCCAGCTCTCCCGGGACAGGGGTCGCAGATACGCAGTATTTT
CASSPGTGVADTQYF
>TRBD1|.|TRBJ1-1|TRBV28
TGTGCCAGCAGGGCTGGGACAGGGGGCACTGAAGCTTTCTTT
CASRAGTGGTEAFF
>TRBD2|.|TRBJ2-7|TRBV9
TGTGCCAGCAGCAAAACTAGCGGGGGGGCAGGGCAGTACTTC
CASSKTSGGAGQYF
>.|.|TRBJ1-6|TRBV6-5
TGTGCCAGCAGGGCAGGGAATTCACCCCTCCACTTT
CASRAGNSPLHF
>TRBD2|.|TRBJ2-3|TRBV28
TGTGCCAGCAGTTTAAAGGACCTGCTGGGACTAGCGGGAAGCACAGATACGCAGTATTTT
CASSLKDLLGLAGSTDTQYF
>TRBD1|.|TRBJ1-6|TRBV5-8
TGTGCCAGCAGCTTGGGCCTTACAACCGGGACAGGTAATTCACCCCTCCACTTT
CASSLGLTTGTGNSPLHF
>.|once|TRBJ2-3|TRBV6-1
TGTGCCAGCAGGGAAGGGACTCGCGGTCGCACAGATACGCAGTATTTT
CASREGTRGRTDTQYF
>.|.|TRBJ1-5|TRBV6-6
TGTGCCAGCAGCTCCCGGGGCAATCAGCCCCAGCATTTT
CASSSRGNQPQHF
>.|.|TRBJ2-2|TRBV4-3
TGCGCCAGCAGCCAAGGGGGGCGGATAAATGAGATCGGGGAGCTGTTTTTT
CASSQGGRINEIGELFF
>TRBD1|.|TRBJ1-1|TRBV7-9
TGTGCCAGCAGCCGCAGGGGGCTTGGAGCTTTCTTT
CASSRRGLGAFF
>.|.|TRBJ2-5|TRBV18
TGTGCCAGCTCACCAAACAGACAAGAGACCCAGTACTTC
CASSPNRQETQYF
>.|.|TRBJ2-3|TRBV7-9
TGTGCCAGCAGCCACCGAAGCTTTACCTTGGAGTTCGCAGATACGCAGTATTTT
CASSHRSFTLEFADTQYF
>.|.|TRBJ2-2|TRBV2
TGTGCCAGCAGTTCCTCCGGGACAGGGGAGCTGTTTTTT
CASSSSGTGELFF
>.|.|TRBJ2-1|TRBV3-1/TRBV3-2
TGTGCCAGCAGCCAAGCGGGGGGCGTCAATGAGCAGTTCTTC
CASSQAGGVNEQFF
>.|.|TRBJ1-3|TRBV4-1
TGCGCCAGCAGCCAACCCCAAGTTAGGACTGAGATCTCTGGAAACACCATATATTTT
CASSQPQVRTEISGNTIYF
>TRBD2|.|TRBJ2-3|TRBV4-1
TGCGCCAGCAGCCTTTTATATTTAGCGGGAGGGAACACAGATACGCAGTATTTT
CASSLLYLAGGNTDTQYF
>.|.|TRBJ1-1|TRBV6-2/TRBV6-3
TGTGCCAGCAGTCACCGGAGAGCGAACACTGAAGCTTTCTTT
CASSHRRANTEAFF
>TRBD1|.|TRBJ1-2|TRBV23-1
TGCGCCAGCAGTCCCGGGACAGGGAACTATGGCTACACCTTC
CASSPGTGNYGYTF
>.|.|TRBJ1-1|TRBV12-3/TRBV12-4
TGTGCCAGCAGTCGTTTTGAGAATACTGAAGCTTTCTTT
CASSRFENTEAFF
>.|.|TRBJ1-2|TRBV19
TGTGCCAGTAGTTCGAACCCAATGGACACATATGGCTACACCTTC
CASSSNPMDTYGYTF
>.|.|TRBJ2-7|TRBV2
TGTGCCACCGGGGTCGGAGGTGACGAGCAGTACTTC
CATGVGGDEQYF
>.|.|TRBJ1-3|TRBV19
TGTGCCAGTATTGGTTGGGCCGGTGACTCTGGAAACACCATATATTTT
CASIGWAGDSGNTIYF
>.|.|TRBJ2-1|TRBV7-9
TGTGCCAGCAGCTTAGCAGGGGGTTTTGAGCAGTTCTTC
CASSLAGGFEQFF
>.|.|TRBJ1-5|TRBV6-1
TGTGCCAGCAGTGATCAGGAAATGAGCAATCAGCCCCAGCATTTT
CASSDQEMSNQPQHF
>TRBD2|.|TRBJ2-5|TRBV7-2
TGTGCCAGCAGCTTTAGCGGGGGGGGGCGTTCGCCCCAGTACTTC
CASSFSGGGRSPQYF
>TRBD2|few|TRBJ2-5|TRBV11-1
TGTGCCAGCAGCCCGAGCGGGAGGAATGGAGAGACCCAGTACTTC
CASSPSGRNGETQYF
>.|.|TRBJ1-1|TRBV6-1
TGTGCCAGCATTGAAGGGGGGCGTCTCCCTGAAGCTTTCTTT
CASIEGGRLPEAFF
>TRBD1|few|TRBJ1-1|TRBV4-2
TGTGCCAGCACCCAAGGGAGACAGGGGAACACTGAAGCTTTCTTT
CASTQGRQGNTEAFF
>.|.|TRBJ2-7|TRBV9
TGTGCCAGCAGCCCCGGACACGGCTACGAGCAGTACTTC
CASSPGHGYEQYF